The next 4 T cell receptor beta chains were all read from a single sample in a study of B cell selection in AIRE deficiency. Regulatory T cells were sorted as CD4+CD25hiCD127low/negative cells. The method was immunoSEQ multiplex PCR; TCRdb's version includes in-frame clones alone and lacks a portion of them. This sample has approximately 26,000 clones, with about 90% found just once. Input material: CD4+CD25+ Tregs sorted from PBMCs. Receptors originate from a human donor in good health.

This sequence joins TRBV28 and TRBJ1-2; D might be TRBD1 (6 bases). This CDR3 is built from 12 residues. Germline V gives CDR1 MDHEN, CDR2 SYDVKM. Trimming took 2 bases from V and 8 from J, leaving 9 bases between them. CDR3 protein: CASSLQGPGYTF. CDR3 in DNA: TGTGCCAGCAGTTTACAGGGGCCCGGCTACACCTTC.

This clone has more than one count but fewer than ten. The rearrangement links TRBV10-3 to TRBJ2-7; no clear D. The V end was cut by 4 bases, the J end by 6 bases, with 7 bases between. Germline lookup yields CDR1 ENHRY and CDR2 SYGVKD. The CDR3 length is 11 residues. Here the CDR3 reads CAISAHGEQYF. The CDR3 nucleotides are TGTGCCATCAGTGCTCACGGCGAGCAGTACTTC.

J is TRBJ2-7 and V is TRBV11-2, with D unresolved. The germline V gene encodes CDR1 SGHAT and CDR2 FQNNGV. CDR3 length equals 12 residues. The V and J ends lost 1 base and 4 bases respectively, with 5 bases between them. The CDR3 DNA sequence: TGTGCCAGCAGCTTAGGAGAGTACGAGCAGTACTTC. Residues: CASSLGEYEQYF.

The chain has TRBV11-2 and TRBJ1-6; D not certain. The germline CDR1 and CDR2 sequences are SGHAT and FQNNGV. The CDR3 is 15 residues long. V was trimmed by 0 bases and J by 9 bases, leaving 12 bases between them. The CDR3 nucleotides are TGTGCCAGCAGCTTAGAGGGTATCGGGAGTTCACCCCTCCACTTT. Translating gives CASSLEGIGSSPLHF.